This entry is about one T cell receptor (beta chain). This entry is derived from a study of control samples from healthy donors and cancer patients. Clones were read by immunoSEQ multiplex PCR, and TCRdb kept only the in-frame ones, dropping some. The sample consists of around 250,000 clones, roughly 80% of them appearing once. The germline V gene has CDR1 MDHEN and CDR2 SYDVKM. V lost 6 bases and J lost 2; bases outside the gene matches: 11. There are 18 residues in the CDR3. Sequencing was done on a sample of PBMCs. The gene calls are TRBV28 and TRBJ2-7; 15 bases match TRBD2. The receptor was isolated from a woman aged 55-69 years with lung cancer. Here the CDR3 DNA reads TGTGCCAGCAGCGGGGGACTAGCGGGAGGTCCGAGACCCTACGAGCAGTACTTC. Its translation: CASSGGLAGGPRPYEQYF. Full variable domain (missing parts from reference TRBV28 and TRBJ2-7): DVKVTQSSRYLVKRTGEKVFLECVQDMDHENMFWYRQDPGLGLRLIYFSYDVKMKEKGDIPEGYSVSREKKERFSLILESASTNQTSMYLCASSGGLAGGPRPYEQYFGPGTRLTVT.